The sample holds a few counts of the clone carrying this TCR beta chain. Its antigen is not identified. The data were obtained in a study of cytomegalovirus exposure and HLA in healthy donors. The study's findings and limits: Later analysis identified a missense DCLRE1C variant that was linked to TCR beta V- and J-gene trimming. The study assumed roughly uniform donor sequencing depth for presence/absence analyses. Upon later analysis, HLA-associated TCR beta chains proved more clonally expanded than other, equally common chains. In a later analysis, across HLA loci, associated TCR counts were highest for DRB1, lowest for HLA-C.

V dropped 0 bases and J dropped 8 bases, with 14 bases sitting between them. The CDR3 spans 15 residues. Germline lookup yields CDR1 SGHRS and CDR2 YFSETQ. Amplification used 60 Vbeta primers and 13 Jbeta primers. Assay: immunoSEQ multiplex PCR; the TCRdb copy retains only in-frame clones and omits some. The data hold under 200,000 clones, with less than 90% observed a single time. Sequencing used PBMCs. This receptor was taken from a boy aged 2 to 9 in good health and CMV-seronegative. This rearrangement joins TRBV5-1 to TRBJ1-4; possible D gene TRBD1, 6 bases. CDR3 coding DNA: TGCGCCAGCAGCTTGGACGGACAGCCGGACGAAAAACTGTTTTTT. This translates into CASSLDGQPDEKLFF.